This is a list of T cell receptor beta chains from one sample in a study of shared clonotypes between healthy human individuals. TCRdb's table, derived via immunoSEQ multiplex PCR, lists solely in-frame clones and lacks some. The sample lists about 2 million clones, about 95% occurring once. The sample was naive CD8+ T cells sorted from blood. Receptor source: a man aged 18 to 30 in good health. Each CDR3 is given without its conserved first and last residue.

v_call: TRBV2
j_call: TRBJ1-1
cdr3_aa: ASSQSGGRQGWTEAF

v_call: TRBV27
j_call: TRBJ2-4
cdr3_aa: ASRPGSRKNIQY

v_call: TRBV5-6
j_call: TRBJ2-4
cdr3_aa: ASSFAEAKNIQY

v_call: TRBV10-1
j_call: TRBJ1-1
cdr3_aa: ASSDLTGTEAF

v_call: TRBV5-4
j_call: TRBJ1-4
cdr3_aa: ASSLDRGNEKLF

v_call: TRBV4-1
j_call: TRBJ2-7
cdr3_aa: ASSQEDEAGAY

v_call: TRBV19
j_call: TRBJ1-1
cdr3_aa: ASSIGTGGPMNTEAF

v_call: TRBV4-1
j_call: TRBJ1-4
cdr3_aa: ASSAWTGANEKLF

v_call: TRBV28
j_call: TRBJ2-3
cdr3_aa: ASSWGLAGVTQY

v_call: TRBV9
j_call: TRBJ2-2
cdr3_aa: ASSQRTSGSTGELF

v_call: TRBV5-6
j_call: TRBJ2-7
cdr3_aa: ASSPTLVPHEQY

v_call: TRBV10-3
j_call: TRBJ2-1
cdr3_aa: AISEPPVNEQF

v_call: TRBV27
j_call: TRBJ2-7
cdr3_aa: ASSLRWGSSYEQY

v_call: TRBV30
j_call: TRBJ2-1
cdr3_aa: AWSVHGLVEQF

v_call: TRBV9
j_call: TRBJ2-7
cdr3_aa: ASSTGTGSYEQY

v_call: TRBV7-2
j_call: TRBJ2-6
cdr3_aa: ASSATGAGDNVLT

v_call: TRBV5-6
j_call: TRBJ1-1
cdr3_aa: ASSPMTGVNTEAF

v_call: TRBV7-2
j_call: TRBJ2-3
cdr3_aa: ASSLGGLVSPTDTQY

v_call: TRBV4-1
j_call: TRBJ2-7
cdr3_aa: ASSQVALANSYEQY

v_call: TRBV10-3
j_call: TRBJ2-5
cdr3_aa: AIRPTRGEETQY

v_call: TRBV27
j_call: TRBJ2-7
cdr3_aa: ASSVSRGGSYEQY

v_call: TRBV11-2
j_call: TRBJ2-7
cdr3_aa: ASSSGTGVGYEQY

v_call: TRBV7-9
j_call: TRBJ2-1
cdr3_aa: ASSAGFEQF

v_call: TRBV6-4
j_call: TRBJ2-3
cdr3_aa: ASSDLPEDTQY

v_call: TRBV5-6
j_call: TRBJ2-2
cdr3_aa: ASSLGLAGNTGELF

v_call: TRBV15
j_call: TRBJ1-5
cdr3_aa: ATSREGSGQPQH

v_call: TRBV28
j_call: TRBJ2-1
cdr3_aa: ASSLFSGGPDNEQF

v_call: TRBV6-5
j_call: TRBJ2-7
cdr3_aa: ASSYYRDNYEQY

v_call: TRBV19
j_call: TRBJ1-6
cdr3_aa: ASSIGNSPLH

v_call: TRBV9
j_call: TRBJ2-1
cdr3_aa: ASSATLAGGPNEQF

v_call: TRBV30
j_call: TRBJ1-2
cdr3_aa: AWSVTPGILYGYT

v_call: TRBV21-1
j_call: TRBJ2-7
cdr3_aa: ASSKVFLLTATYEQY

v_call: TRBV27
j_call: TRBJ2-1
cdr3_aa: ASSPITGPRSYNEQF

v_call: TRBV7-9
j_call: TRBJ2-2
cdr3_aa: ASSLTVWGKDTGELF

v_call: TRBV27
j_call: TRBJ1-5
cdr3_aa: ASSLSAGEVEQPQH